This T cell receptor beta chain was identified during a study of blood T cell repertoires in COVID-19. Whole-study context: In each case, the material was cDNA or gDNA derived from T cells, B-cell-depleted T cells, or PBMCs.

Method: immunoSEQ multiplex PCR; TCRdb's copy keeps in-frame clones and lacks some. Altogether approximately 250,000 clones are present, roughly 81% being singletons, with the ten largest covering 0.85% to 1%. This clone has only a few counts. Trimming cost V 4 bases and J 0 bases; bases outside gene matches: 13. The CDR3 covers 20 residues. Germline CDR1 and CDR2: SGHRS and YFSETQ. The sequencing sample was made of peripheral blood. The TCR originated in a man aged 40-49 years with acute or convalescent COVID-19. The chain combines TRBV5-1 with TRBJ1-6; 10 nucleotides align to TRBD1. CDR3: CASSLIPLGQGSSYNSPLHF. Written as DNA, the CDR3 is TGCGCCAGCAGCCTAATTCCGCTGGGACAGGGGAGCTCCTATAATTCACCCCTCCACTTT.